This T cell receptor beta chain originates from a study of blood T cell repertoires in COVID-19. Sequenced by immunoSEQ multiplex PCR; TCRdb stores in-frame clones only, minus some. Of over 350,000 clones listed, around nine tenths are singletons. V trimming: 5 bases; J trimming: 5 bases; junction bases outside the gene matches: 9. Germline loops: CDR1 MNHEY, CDR2 SVGAGI. CDR3 length: 15 amino acids. The chain links TRBV6-5 to TRBJ1-5; 7 bases line up with TRBD1. The sample was PBMCs or T cells enriched from blood (not recorded which). This receptor was identified in a woman aged 45 to 65 who had recovered from COVID-19. Written as DNA, the CDR3 is TGTGCCAGCAGTATTCGACAGGGACAAGATCAGCCCCAGCATTTT. Its protein product is CASSIRQGQDQPQHF.